This T cell receptor beta chain was sequenced for a study of T cell repertoires in cytomegalovirus infection. Study summary: Public TCR beta signature analysis indicated the presence of both CMV infection and matching HLA type.

Whole-study findings and limits: Clonotypes of TCR beta that were HLA-C-restricted and CMV-specific dominated the ex vivo response. Cumulated frequencies of public TCR beta families served to identify carriers of CMV plus the relevant HLA.

The CDR3 contains 13 residues. Trimming removed 7 bases from V and 0 bases from J, with 7 bases in between. As concerns this clonotype: Its antigen is currently unknown.

TCRdb ran MiXCR on the reads and lists one entry per CDR3 protein. Here the sample spans roughly 130,000 distinct CDR3 sequences, around 25% being singletons. This sequence joins TRBV12-3 or TRBV12-4 and TRBJ1-3; D unresolved. The clonotype comes from a human donor in good health (CMV status not recorded). Some clones in this sample may be carry-over from other donors' samples. What was sequenced was PBMCs, sequenced either directly or after in vitro stimulation (not recorded which). Here the CDR3 reads CASTPASGNTIYF. CDR3 in DNA: TGTGCCAGCACCCCGGCCTCTGGAAACACCATATATTTT.